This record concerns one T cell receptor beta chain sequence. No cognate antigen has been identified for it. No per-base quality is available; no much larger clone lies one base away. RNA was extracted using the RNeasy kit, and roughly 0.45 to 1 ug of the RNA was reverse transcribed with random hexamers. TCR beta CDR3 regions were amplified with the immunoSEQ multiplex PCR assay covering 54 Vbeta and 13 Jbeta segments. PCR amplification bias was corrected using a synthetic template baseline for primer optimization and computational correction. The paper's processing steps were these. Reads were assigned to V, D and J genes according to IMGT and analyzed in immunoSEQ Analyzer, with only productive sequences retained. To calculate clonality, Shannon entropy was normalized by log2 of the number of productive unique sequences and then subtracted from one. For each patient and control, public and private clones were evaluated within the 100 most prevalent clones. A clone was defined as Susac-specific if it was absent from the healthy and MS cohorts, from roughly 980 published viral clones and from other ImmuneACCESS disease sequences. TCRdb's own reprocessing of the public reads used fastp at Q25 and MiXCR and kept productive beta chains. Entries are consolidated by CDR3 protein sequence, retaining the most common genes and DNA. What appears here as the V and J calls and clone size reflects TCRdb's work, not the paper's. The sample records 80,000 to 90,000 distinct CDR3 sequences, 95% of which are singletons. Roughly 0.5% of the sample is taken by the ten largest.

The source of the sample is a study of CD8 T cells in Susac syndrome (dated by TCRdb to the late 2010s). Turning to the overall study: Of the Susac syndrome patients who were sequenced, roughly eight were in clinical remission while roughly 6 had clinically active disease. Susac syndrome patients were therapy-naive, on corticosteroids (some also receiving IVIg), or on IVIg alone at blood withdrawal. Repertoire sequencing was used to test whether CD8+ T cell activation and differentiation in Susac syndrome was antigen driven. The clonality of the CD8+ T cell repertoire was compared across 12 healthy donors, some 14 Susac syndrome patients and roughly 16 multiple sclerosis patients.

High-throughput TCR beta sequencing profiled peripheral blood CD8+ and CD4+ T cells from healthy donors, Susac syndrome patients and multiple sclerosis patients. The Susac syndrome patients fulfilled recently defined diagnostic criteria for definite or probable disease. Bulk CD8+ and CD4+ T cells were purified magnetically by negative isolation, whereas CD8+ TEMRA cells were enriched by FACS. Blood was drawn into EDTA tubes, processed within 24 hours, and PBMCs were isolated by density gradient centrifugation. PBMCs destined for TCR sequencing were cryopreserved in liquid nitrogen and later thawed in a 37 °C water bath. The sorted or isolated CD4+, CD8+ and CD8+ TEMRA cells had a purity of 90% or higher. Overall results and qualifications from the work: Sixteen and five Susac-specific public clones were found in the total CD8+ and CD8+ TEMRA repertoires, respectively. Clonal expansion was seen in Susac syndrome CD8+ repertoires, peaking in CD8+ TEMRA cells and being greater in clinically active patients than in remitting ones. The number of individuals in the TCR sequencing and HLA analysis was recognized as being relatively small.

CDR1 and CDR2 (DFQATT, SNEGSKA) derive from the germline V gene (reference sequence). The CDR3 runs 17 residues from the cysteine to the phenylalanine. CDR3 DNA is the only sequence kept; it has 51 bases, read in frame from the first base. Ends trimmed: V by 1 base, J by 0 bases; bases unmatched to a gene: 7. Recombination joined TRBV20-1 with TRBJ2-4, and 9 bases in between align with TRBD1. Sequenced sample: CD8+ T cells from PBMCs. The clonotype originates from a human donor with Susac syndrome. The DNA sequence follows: TGCAGTGCTAGAGCCGGGACAGGGACTATAGCCAAAAACATTCAGTACTTC. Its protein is CSARAGTGTIAKNIQYF.